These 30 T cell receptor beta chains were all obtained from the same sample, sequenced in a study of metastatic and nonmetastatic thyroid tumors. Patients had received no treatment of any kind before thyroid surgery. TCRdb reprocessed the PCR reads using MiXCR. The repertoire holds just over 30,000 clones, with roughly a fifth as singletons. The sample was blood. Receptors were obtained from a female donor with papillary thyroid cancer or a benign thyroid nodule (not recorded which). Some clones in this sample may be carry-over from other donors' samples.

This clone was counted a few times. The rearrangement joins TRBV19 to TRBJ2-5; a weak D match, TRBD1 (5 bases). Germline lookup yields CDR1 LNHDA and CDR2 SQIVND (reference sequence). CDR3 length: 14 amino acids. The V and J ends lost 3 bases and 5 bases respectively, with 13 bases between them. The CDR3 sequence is CASSITGHGETQYF. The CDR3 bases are TGTGCCAGTAGTATTACAGGTCATGGCGAGACCCAGTACTTC.

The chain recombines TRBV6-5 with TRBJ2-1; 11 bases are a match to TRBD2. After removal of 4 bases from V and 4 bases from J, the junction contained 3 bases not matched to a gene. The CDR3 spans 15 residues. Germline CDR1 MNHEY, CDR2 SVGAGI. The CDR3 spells CASSLAGGPYNEQFF. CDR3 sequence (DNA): TGTGCCAGCAGTTTAGCGGGAGGGCCTTACAATGAGCAGTTCTTC.

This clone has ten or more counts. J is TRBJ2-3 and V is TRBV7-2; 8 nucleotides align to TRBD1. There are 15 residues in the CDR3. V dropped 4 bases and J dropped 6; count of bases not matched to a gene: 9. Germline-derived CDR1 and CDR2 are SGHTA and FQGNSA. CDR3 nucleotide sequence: TGTGCCAGCAGCTCTGACCGGACAGGGACGGATACGCAGTATTTT. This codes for CASSSDRTGTDTQYF. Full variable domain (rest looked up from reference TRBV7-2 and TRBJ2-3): GAGVSQSPSNKVTEKGKDVELRCDPISGHTALYWYRQSLGQGLEFLIYFQGNSAPDKSGLPSDRFSAERTGGSVSTLTIQRTQQEDSAVYLCASSSDRTGTDTQYFGPGTRLTVL.

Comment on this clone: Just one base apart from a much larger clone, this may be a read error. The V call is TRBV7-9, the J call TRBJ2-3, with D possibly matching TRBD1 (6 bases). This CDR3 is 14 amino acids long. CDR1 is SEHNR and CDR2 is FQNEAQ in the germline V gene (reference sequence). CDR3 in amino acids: CVSSARQASDTQYF. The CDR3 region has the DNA TGTGTCAGCAGCGCTAGACAGGCATCAGATACGCAGTATTTT.

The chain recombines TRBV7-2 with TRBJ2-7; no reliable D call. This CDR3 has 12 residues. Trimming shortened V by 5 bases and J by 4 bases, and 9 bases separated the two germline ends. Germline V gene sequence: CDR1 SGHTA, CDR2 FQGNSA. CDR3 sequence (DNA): TGTGCCAGCAGCCACGGCTCTTACGAGCAGTACTTC. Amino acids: CASSHGSYEQYF.

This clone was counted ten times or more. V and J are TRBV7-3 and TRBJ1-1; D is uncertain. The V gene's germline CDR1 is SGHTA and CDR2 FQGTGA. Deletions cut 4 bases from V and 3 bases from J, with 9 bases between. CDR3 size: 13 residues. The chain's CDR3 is CASSSQEDTEAFF. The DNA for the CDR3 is TGTGCCAGCAGCTCCCAAGAGGACACTGAAGCTTTCTTT.

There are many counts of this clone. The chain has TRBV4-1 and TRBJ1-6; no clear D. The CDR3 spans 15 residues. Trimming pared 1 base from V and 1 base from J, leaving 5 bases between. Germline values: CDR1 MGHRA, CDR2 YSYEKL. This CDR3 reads CASSQVHSYNSPLHF. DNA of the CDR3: TGCGCCAGCAGCCAAGTACATTCCTATAATTCACCCCTCCACTTT.

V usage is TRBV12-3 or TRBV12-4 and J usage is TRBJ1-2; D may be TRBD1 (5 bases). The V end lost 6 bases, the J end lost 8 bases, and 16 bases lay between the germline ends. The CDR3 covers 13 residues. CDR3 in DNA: TGTGCCAGCAGGTCGGCAGGGCAGAGGGGCTACACCTTC. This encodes CASRSAGQRGYTF.

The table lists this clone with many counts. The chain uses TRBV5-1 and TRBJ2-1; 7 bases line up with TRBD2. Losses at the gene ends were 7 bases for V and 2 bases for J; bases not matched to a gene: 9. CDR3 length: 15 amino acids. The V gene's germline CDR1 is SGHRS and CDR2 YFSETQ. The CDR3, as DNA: TGCGCCAGCTTTTTCGGGGGGAGCCCCTACAATGAGCAGTTCTTC. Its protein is CASFFGGSPYNEQFF. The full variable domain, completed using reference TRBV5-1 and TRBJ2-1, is KAGVTQTPRYLIKTRGQQVTLSCSPISGHRSVSWYQQTPGQGLQFLFEYFSETQRNKGNFPGRFSGRQFSNSRSEMNVSTLELGDSALYLCASFFGGSPYNEQFFGPGTRLTVL.

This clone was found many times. The CDR3 reads CASSIYPGKGYEQYF. As DNA, the CDR3 is TGTGCCAGTAGTATATATCCAGGCAAGGGCTACGAGCAGTACTTC. J is TRBJ2-7 and V is TRBV19, with D uncertain. The CDR3 contains 15 residues. The V and J ends lost 2 bases and 3 bases respectively, with 14 bases between them. Germline V gene sequence: CDR1 LNHDA, CDR2 SQIVND (reference sequence).

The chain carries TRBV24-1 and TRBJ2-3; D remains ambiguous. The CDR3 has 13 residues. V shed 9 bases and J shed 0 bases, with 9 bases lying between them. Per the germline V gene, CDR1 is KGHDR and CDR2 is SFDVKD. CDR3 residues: CATGDFSTDTQYF. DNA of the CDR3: TGTGCCACCGGGGATTTTAGCACAGATACGCAGTATTTT.

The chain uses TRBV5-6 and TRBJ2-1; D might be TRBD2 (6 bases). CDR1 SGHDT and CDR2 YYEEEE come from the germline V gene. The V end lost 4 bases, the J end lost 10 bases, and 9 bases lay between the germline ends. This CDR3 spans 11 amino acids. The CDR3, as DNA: TGTGCCAGCAGCCGACTAGGGGAGCAGTTCTTC. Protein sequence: CASSRLGEQFF.

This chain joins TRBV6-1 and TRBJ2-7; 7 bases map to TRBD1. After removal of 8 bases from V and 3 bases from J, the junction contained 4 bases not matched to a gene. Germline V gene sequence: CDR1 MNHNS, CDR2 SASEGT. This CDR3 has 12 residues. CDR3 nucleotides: TGTGCCAGCGGACAGGTATACTACGAGCAGTACTTC. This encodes CASGQVYYEQYF.

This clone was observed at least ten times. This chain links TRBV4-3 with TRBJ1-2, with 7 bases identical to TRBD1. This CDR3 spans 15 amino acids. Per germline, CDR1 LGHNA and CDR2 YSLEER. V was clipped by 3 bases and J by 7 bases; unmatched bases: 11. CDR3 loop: CASSQTKQGTGGYTF. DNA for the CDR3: TGCGCCAGCAGCCAGACTAAACAGGGGACGGGTGGCTACACCTTC.

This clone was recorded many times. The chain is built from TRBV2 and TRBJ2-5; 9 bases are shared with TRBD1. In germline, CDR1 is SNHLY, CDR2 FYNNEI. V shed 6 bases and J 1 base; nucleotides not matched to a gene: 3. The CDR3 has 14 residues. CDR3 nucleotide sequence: TGTGCCAGCAGACCGACAGGGGGCCAAGAGACCCAGTACTTC. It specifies CASRPTGGQETQYF.

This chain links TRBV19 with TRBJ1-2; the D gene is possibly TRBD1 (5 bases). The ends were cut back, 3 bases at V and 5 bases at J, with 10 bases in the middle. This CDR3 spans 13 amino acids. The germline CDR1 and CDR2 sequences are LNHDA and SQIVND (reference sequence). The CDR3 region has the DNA TGTGCCAGTAGTATTGGGGCGGGGTATGGCTACACCTTC. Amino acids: CASSIGAGYGYTF.

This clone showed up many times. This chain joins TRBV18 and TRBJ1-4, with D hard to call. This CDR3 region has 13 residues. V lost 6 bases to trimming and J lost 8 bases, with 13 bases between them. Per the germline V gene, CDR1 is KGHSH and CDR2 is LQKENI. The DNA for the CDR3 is TGTGCCAGCTCTCCTGCGGGTCGGGAAAAACTGTTTTTT. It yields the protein CASSPAGREKLFF.

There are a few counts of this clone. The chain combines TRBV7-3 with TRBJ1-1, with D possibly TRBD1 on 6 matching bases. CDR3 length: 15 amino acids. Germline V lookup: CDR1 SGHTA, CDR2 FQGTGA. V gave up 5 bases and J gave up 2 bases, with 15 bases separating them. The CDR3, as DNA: TGTGCCAGCAGCCCCGACGGGGGCGATAACACTGAAGCTTTCTTT. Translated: CASSPDGGDNTEAFF.

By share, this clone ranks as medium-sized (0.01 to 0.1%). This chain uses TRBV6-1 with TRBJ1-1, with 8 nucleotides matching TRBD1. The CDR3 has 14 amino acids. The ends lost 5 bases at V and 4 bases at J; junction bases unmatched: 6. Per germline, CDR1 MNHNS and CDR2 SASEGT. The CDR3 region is CASSHDRGGTEAFF. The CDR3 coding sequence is TGTGCCAGCAGTCACGACAGGGGCGGCACTGAAGCTTTCTTT.

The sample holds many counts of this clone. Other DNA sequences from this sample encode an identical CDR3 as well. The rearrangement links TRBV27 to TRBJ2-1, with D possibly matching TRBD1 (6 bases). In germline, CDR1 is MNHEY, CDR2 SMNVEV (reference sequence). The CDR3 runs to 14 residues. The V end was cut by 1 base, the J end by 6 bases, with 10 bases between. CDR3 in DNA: TGTGCCAGCAGTTTATTGGACAGTGCCAATGAGCAGTTCTTC. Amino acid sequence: CASSLLDSANEQFF.

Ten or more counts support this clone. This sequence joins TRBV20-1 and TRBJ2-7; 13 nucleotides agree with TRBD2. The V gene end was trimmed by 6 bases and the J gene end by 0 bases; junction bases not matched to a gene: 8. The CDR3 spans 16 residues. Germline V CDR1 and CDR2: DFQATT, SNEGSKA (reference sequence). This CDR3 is CSAALTSGGHSYEQYF. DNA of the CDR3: TGCAGTGCCGCCCTGACTAGCGGGGGGCACTCCTACGAGCAGTACTTC.

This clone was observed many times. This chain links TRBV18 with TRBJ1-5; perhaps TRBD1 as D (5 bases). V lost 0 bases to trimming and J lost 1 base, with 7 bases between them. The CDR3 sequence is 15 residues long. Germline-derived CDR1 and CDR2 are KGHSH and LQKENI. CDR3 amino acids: CASSPPGVSNQPQHF. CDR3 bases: TGTGCCAGCTCACCACCGGGGGTGAGCAATCAGCCCCAGCATTTT.

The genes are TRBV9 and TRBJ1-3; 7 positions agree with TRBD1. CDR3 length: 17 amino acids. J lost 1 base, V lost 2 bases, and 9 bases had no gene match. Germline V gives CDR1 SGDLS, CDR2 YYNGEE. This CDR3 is CASSVRDSIASGNTIYF. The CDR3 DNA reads TGTGCCAGCAGCGTCCGGGACAGTATAGCTTCTGGAAACACCATATATTTT.

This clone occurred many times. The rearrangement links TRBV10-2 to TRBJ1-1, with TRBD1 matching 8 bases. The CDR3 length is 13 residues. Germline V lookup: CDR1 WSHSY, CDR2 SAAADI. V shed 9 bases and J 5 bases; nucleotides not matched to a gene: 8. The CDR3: CASRSGGLTEAFF. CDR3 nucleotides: TGCGCCAGTCGTTCAGGGGGCTTAACTGAAGCTTTCTTT.

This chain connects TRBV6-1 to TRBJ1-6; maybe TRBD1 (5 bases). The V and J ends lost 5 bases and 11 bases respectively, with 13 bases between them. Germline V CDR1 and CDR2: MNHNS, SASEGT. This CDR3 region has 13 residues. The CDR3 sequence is CASSTMGGTPLHF. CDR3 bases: TGTGCCAGCAGTACTATGGGGGGGACACCCCTCCACTTT.

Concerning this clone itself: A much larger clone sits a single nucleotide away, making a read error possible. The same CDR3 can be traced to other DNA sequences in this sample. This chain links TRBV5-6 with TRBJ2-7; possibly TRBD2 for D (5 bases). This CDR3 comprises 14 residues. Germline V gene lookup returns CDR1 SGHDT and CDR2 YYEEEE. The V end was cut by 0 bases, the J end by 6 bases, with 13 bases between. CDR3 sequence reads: CASSLGQDSSEQYF. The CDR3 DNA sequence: TGTGCCAGCAGCTTGGGTCAGGACTCGTCCGAGCAGTACTTC.

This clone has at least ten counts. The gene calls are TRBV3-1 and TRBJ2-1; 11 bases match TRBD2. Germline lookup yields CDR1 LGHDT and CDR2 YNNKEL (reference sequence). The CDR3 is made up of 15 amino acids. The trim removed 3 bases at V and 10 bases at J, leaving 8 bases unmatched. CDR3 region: CASSHSSGGRWEQFF. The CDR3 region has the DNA TGTGCCAGCAGCCATTCTAGCGGGGGGCGATGGGAGCAGTTCTTC.

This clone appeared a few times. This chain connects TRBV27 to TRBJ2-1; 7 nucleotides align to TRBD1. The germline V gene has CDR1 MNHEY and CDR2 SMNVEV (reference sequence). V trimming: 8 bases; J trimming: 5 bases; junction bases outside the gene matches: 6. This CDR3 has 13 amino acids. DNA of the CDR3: TGTGCCAGCCGACTTACAGGGGACAATGAGCAGTTCTTC. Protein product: CASRLTGDNEQFF.

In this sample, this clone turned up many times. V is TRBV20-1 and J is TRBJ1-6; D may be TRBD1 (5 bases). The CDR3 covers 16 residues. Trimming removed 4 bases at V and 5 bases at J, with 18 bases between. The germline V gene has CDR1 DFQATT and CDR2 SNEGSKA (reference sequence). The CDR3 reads CSANPEGALNNSPLHF. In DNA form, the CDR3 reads TGCAGTGCTAACCCAGAAGGGGCCCTTAATAATTCACCCCTCCACTTT.

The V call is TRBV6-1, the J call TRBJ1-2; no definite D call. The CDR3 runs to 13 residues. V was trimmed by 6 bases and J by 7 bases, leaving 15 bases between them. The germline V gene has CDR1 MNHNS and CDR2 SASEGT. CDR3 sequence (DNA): TGTGCCAGCAGGCTACAAACAAGTGGTGGCTACACCTTC. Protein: CASRLQTSGGYTF.